A selection of T cell receptor beta chains follows, all from one sample in a study of human T cells and chemical hapten exposure. TCRdb used MiXCR to reprocess the 5' RACE reads, holding one entry per CDR3 protein. The profile covers 75,000 or so distinct CDR3 sequences, with around a sixth appearing a single time and 6.8% taken by the ten largest. These TCRs come from a female donor in good health. The CDR3 runs from the conserved cysteine through the conserved F or W. The D gene is left open where the match is weak. Clone size is not always given. Where it is, it says once, few, many or a class for expanded clones.

D gene: TRBD2
clone size: .
J gene: TRBJ2-3
V gene: TRBV20-1
CDR3 protein: CSAREAGGTDTQYF
CDR3 DNA: TGCAGTGCTAGAGAAGCGGGGGGGACAGATACGCAGTATTTT

D gene: TRBD1
clone size: .
J gene: TRBJ2-3
V gene: TRBV5-4
CDR3 protein: CASSHSDRGRSDTQYF
CDR3 DNA: TGTGCCAGCAGCCACTCGGACAGGGGGCGATCAGATACGCAGTATTTT

D gene: .
clone size: few
J gene: TRBJ2-7
V gene: TRBV11-2
CDR3 protein: CASSLVTGVYEQYF
CDR3 DNA: TGTGCCAGCAGCTTAGTTACGGGTGTCTACGAGCAGTACTTC

D gene: TRBD1
clone size: few
J gene: TRBJ1-1
V gene: TRBV29-1
CDR3 protein: CSVSNRGGGTEAFF
CDR3 DNA: TGCAGCGTTAGTAACAGGGGCGGAGGGACTGAAGCTTTCTTT

D gene: TRBD1
clone size: many
J gene: TRBJ1-6
V gene: TRBV7-9
CDR3 protein: CASSGGQGLSPLHF
CDR3 DNA: TGTGCCAGCAGCGGGGGACAGGGCCTGTCACCCCTCCACTTT

D gene: TRBD2
clone size: few
J gene: TRBJ2-1
V gene: TRBV12-3/TRBV12-4
CDR3 protein: CASSSPGGSGRATGYNEQFF
CDR3 DNA: TGTGCCAGCAGTTCCCCAGGGGGTAGCGGGAGGGCGACGGGGTACAATGAGCAGTTCTTC

D gene: TRBD2
clone size: .
J gene: TRBJ2-3
V gene: TRBV9
CDR3 protein: CASSVGSAGGQDTQYF
CDR3 DNA: TGTGCCAGCAGCGTAGGGTCAGCGGGGGGGCAAGATACGCAGTATTTT

D gene: .
clone size: .
J gene: TRBJ1-2
V gene: TRBV7-9
CDR3 protein: CASSSQQGDYGYTF
CDR3 DNA: TGTGCCAGCAGCTCACAGCAGGGCGACTATGGCTACACCTTC

D gene: .
clone size: .
J gene: TRBJ1-5
V gene: TRBV20-1
CDR3 protein: CSATSPGNQPQHF
CDR3 DNA: TGCAGTGCTACCTCTCCGGGCAATCAGCCCCAGCATTTT

D gene: .
clone size: .
J gene: TRBJ1-5
V gene: TRBV18
CDR3 protein: CASSQTVDSNQPQHF
CDR3 DNA: TGTGCCAGCTCACAAACAGTAGATAGCAATCAGCCCCAGCATTTT

D gene: TRBD1
clone size: .
J gene: TRBJ1-1
V gene: TRBV20-1
CDR3 protein: CSATGGRTEAFF
CDR3 DNA: TGCAGTGCTACAGGGGGGAGAACTGAAGCTTTCTTT

D gene: .
clone size: many
J gene: TRBJ2-2
V gene: TRBV19
CDR3 protein: CASSTLQGSTGELFF
CDR3 DNA: TGTGCCAGTAGTACACTCCAGGGGTCCACCGGGGAGCTGTTTTTT

D gene: TRBD1
clone size: .
J gene: TRBJ2-7
V gene: TRBV18
CDR3 protein: CASSPGTGTGTYEQYF
CDR3 DNA: TGTGCCAGCTCACCAGGAACCGGGACAGGCACCTACGAGCAGTACTTC

D gene: .
clone size: .
J gene: TRBJ1-5
V gene: TRBV27
CDR3 protein: CASRNRDAPNQPQHF
CDR3 DNA: TGTGCCAGCAGGAACCGGGACGCCCCAAATCAGCCCCAGCATTTT

D gene: .
clone size: many
J gene: TRBJ1-2
V gene: TRBV7-9
CDR3 protein: CASSSDSYGYTF
CDR3 DNA: TGTGCCAGCAGTTCCGACAGCTATGGCTACACCTTC

D gene: TRBD1
clone size: .
J gene: TRBJ2-5
V gene: TRBV29-1
CDR3 protein: CSVPTWAPPPRTRTGAIQETQYF
CDR3 DNA: TGCAGCGTACCTACTTGGGCGCCTCCCCCACGAACCCGGACAGGGGCTATCCAAGAGACCCAGTACTTC

D gene: .
clone size: few
J gene: TRBJ1-1
V gene: TRBV7-2
CDR3 protein: CASSLASRGTEAFF
CDR3 DNA: TGTGCCAGCAGCTTAGCGTCCCGGGGCACTGAAGCTTTCTTT

D gene: TRBD2
clone size: many
J gene: TRBJ2-3
V gene: TRBV6-4
CDR3 protein: CASSGTSGGTDTQYF
CDR3 DNA: TGTGCCAGCAGTGGAACTAGCGGGGGCACAGATACGCAGTATTTT

D gene: TRBD1
clone size: .
J gene: TRBJ1-2
V gene: TRBV5-1
CDR3 protein: CASSTVGQGNYGYTF
CDR3 DNA: TGCGCCAGCAGCACTGTAGGACAGGGGAACTATGGCTACACCTTC

D gene: TRBD2
clone size: .
J gene: TRBJ2-3
V gene: TRBV7-2
CDR3 protein: CASRSGLAGVDTQYF
CDR3 DNA: TGTGCCAGCAGATCGGGACTAGCGGGGGTAGATACGCAGTATTTT

D gene: TRBD1
clone size: few
J gene: TRBJ1-2
V gene: TRBV13
CDR3 protein: CASSSRTGGIYGYTF
CDR3 DNA: TGTGCCAGCAGCTCGAGGACAGGGGGGATCTATGGCTACACCTTC

D gene: .
clone size: .
J gene: TRBJ1-5
V gene: TRBV20-1
CDR3 protein: CSADPLTALSNQPQHF
CDR3 DNA: TGCAGTGCTGACCCCCTCACAGCGCTTAGCAATCAGCCCCAGCATTTT

D gene: TRBD1
clone size: few
J gene: TRBJ1-5
V gene: TRBV2
CDR3 protein: CASSVQGQGQPQHF
CDR3 DNA: TGTGCCAGCAGTGTACAGGGGCAAGGGCAGCCCCAGCATTTT

D gene: .
clone size: few
J gene: TRBJ1-5
V gene: TRBV4-1
CDR3 protein: CASSQGTTDNQPQHF
CDR3 DNA: TGCGCCAGCAGCCAAGGGACAACGGACAATCAGCCCCAGCATTTT

D gene: .
clone size: few
J gene: TRBJ1-1
V gene: TRBV7-6
CDR3 protein: CASSWGRRDTEAFF
CDR3 DNA: TGTGCCAGTAGCTGGGGACGTAGGGACACTGAAGCTTTCTTT